The 8 T cell receptor beta chains reported below all come from one sample, sequenced in a study of PD-1 blockade in mismatch repair-deficient tumors. Generated by immunoSEQ multiplex PCR, the TCRdb table keeps only in-frame clones and is missing some. This table holds about 68,000 clones, almost 80% found once. The sequenced sample was peripheral blood, obtained 2 weeks after starting pembrolizumab. All receptors come from an adult with mismatch repair-deficient cancer.

The gene calls are TRBV14 and TRBJ2-2, with D hard to call. Germline CDR1 reads SGHDN; CDR2 reads FVKESK. The length of the CDR3 is 14 residues. Trimming left V 0 bases short and J 5 bases short, with 7 bases between. CDR3 bases: TGTGCCAGCAGCCAAGAAGGGCGAACCGGGGAGCTGTTTTTT. It encodes CASSQEGRTGELFF.

The V gene is TRBV7-9, the J gene TRBJ2-1; 7 positions agree with TRBD1. The CDR3 length is 16 residues. V lost 5 bases to trimming and J lost 8 bases; unmatched junction nucleotides: 15. From germline, CDR1 is SEHNR and CDR2 FQNEAQ (reference sequence). As DNA, the CDR3 is TGTGCCAGCAGCCGAGATGTCAGACAGGGCTATCATGAGCAGTTCTTC. Amino acid sequence: CASSRDVRQGYHEQFF. The variable domain in full, with the rest retrieved from reference TRBV7-9 and TRBJ2-1, is DTGVSQNPRHKITKRGQNVTFRCDPISEHNRLYWYRQTLGQGPEFLTYFQNEAQLEKSRLLSDRFSAERPKGSFSTLEIQRTEQGDSAMYLCASSRDVRQGYHEQFFGPGTRLTVL.

The genes are TRBV5-1 and TRBJ1-5; 9 bases are a match to TRBD1. Germline CDR1 and CDR2: SGHRS and YFSETQ. The CDR3 covers 15 residues. Trimming cost V 4 bases and J 1 base; bases outside gene matches: 3. CDR3 sequence: CASSPDRGSNQPQHF. CDR3 coding DNA: TGCGCCAGCAGCCCGGACAGGGGAAGCAATCAGCCCCAGCATTTT.

The gene calls are TRBV7-2 and TRBJ2-7, with unresolved D. This CDR3 contains 14 residues. Germline CDR1 SGHTA, CDR2 FQGNSA. The V end lost 1 base, the J end lost 5 bases, and 12 bases lay between the germline ends. The CDR3 DNA reads TGTGCCAGCAGCTTAGGTGCAGCTCCGGACGAGCAGTACTTC. It specifies CASSLGAAPDEQYF.

The chain links TRBV7-8 to TRBJ2-1; TRBD2 agrees at 9 bases. The CDR3 is 15 amino acids. V gave up 5 bases and J gave up 4 bases; unmatched junction bases: 6. Per the germline V gene, CDR1 is SGHVS and CDR2 is FQNEAQ. The CDR3 DNA reads TGTGCCAGCAGCCCTAGCGGGAACGAATACAATGAGCAGTTCTTC. Residues: CASSPSGNEYNEQFF.

V and J are TRBV9 and TRBJ2-3, with 8 bases matching TRBD2. The CDR3 has 15 amino acids. Germline CDR1 is SGDLS and CDR2 is YYNGEE. J lost 3 bases, V lost 3 bases, and 6 bases had no gene match. The CDR3 nucleotides are TGTGCCAGCAGCGGAACCGGGACTAGTACAGATACGCAGTATTTT. It codes for CASSGTGTSTDTQYF.

This chain's CDR3 is CASSPNNSPYGYTF. CDR3 DNA sequence: TGTGCCAGCTCACCAAATAACAGCCCCTATGGCTACACCTTC. The chain is built from TRBV18 and TRBJ1-2; D remains ambiguous. The germline CDR1 and CDR2 sequences are KGHSH and LQKENI. This CDR3 is 14 amino acids long. The V end was cut by 2 bases, the J end by 4 bases, with 11 bases between.

The chain has TRBV2 and TRBJ1-2, with a weak D call TRBD1 (6 bases). V was pared by 6 bases and J by 6 bases, with 17 bases between. CDR3 size: 14 residues. Germline CDR1 and CDR2: SNHLY and FYNNEI. In nucleotides, the CDR3 is TGTGCCAGCAGGGTAGGGGGGACTCGGGATGGCTACACCTTC. Residues: CASRVGGTRDGYTF. Complete variable domain (other parts from reference TRBV2 and TRBJ1-2): EPEVTQTPSHQVTQMGQEVILRCVPISNHLYFYWYRQILGQKVEFLVSFYNNEISEKSEIFDDQFSVERPDGSNFTLKIRSTKLEDSAMYFCASRVGGTRDGYTFGSGTRLTVV.